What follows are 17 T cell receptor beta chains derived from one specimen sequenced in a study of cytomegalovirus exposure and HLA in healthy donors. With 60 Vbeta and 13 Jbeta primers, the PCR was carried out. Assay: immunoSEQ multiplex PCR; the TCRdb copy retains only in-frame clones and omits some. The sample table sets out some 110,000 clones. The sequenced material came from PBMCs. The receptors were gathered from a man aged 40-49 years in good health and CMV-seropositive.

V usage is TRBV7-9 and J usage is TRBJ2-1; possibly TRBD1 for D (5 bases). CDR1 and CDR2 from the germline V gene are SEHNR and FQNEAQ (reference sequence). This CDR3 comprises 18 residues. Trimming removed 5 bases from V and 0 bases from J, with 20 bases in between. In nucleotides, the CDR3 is TGTGCCAGCAGCCCAGGGCCCGCAGGGCAGGGCTCCTACAATGAGCAGTTCTTC. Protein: CASSPGPAGQGSYNEQFF.

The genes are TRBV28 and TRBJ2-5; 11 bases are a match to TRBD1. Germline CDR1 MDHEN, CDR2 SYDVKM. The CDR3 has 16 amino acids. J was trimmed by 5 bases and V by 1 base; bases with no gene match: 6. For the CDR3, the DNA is TGTGCCAGCAGTTTATCCCGGACAGGGGGCCTTGAGACCCAGTACTTC. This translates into CASSLSRTGGLETQYF. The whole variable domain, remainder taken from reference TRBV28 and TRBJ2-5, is DVKVTQSSRYLVKRTGEKVFLECVQDMDHENMFWYRQDPGLGLRLIYFSYDVKMKEKGDIPEGYSVSREKKERFSLILESASTNQTSMYLCASSLSRTGGLETQYFGPGTRLLVL.

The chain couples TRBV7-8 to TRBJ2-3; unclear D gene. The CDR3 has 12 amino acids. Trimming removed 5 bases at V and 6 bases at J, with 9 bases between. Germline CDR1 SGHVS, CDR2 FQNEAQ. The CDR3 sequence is CASSLGRDTQYF. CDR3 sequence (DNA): TGTGCCAGCAGCCTAGGCAGGGATACGCAGTATTTT.

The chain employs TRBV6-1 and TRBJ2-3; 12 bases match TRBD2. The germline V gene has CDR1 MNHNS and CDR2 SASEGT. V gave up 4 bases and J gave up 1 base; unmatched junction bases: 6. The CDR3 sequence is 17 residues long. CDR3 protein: CASSARTSGTGTDTQYF. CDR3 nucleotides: TGTGCCAGCAGTGCCCGGACTAGCGGGACCGGCACAGATACGCAGTATTTT.

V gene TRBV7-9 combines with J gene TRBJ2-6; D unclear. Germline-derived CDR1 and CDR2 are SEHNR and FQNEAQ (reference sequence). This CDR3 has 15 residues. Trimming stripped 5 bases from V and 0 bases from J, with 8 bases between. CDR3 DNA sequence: TGTGCCAGCAGCGAAACTTTCTCTGGGGCCAACGTCCTGACTTTC. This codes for CASSETFSGANVLTF.

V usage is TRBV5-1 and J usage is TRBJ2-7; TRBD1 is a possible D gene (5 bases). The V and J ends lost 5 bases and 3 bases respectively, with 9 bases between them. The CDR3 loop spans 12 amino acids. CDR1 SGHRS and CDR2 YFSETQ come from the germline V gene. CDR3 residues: CASRTDNYEQYF. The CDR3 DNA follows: TGCGCCAGCAGGACAGACAACTACGAGCAGTACTTC.

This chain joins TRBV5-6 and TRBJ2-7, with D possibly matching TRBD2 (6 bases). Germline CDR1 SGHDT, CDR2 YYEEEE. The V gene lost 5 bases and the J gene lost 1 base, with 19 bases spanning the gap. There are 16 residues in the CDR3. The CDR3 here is CASRSRGGGFSYEQYF. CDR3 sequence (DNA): TGTGCCAGCAGGTCCCGGGGTGGAGGGTTTTCCTACGAGCAGTACTTC.

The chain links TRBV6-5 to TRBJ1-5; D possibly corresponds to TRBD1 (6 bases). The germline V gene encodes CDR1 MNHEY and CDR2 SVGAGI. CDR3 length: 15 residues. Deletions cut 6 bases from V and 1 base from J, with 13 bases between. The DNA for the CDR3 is TGTGCCAGCAGAATGGCGGGGGCGAGCAATCAGCCCCAGCATTTT. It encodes CASRMAGASNQPQHF.

CDR3 bases: TGTGCCAGCAGCCAGGGTCCAGAACTACTCTACGAGCAGTACTTC. This translates into CASSQGPELLYEQYF. The chain recombines TRBV11-2 with TRBJ2-7; a possible D gene is TRBD1 (5 bases). Germline lookup yields CDR1 SGHAT and CDR2 FQNNGV. The V gene lost 5 bases and the J gene lost 3 bases, with 17 bases spanning the gap. The CDR3 covers 15 residues.

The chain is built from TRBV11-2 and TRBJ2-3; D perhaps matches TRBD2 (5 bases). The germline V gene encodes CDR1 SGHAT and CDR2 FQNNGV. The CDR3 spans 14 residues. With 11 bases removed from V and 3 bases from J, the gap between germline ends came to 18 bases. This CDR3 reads CASQVRGRTDTQYF. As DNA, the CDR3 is TGTGCCTCCCAAGTACGGGGTAGGACAGATACGCAGTATTTT.

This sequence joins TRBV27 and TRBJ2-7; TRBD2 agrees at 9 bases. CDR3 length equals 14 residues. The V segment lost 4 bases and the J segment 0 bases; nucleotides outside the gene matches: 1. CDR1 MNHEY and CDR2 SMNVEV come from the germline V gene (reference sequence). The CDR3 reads CASSWTSVSYEQYF. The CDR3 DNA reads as TGTGCCAGCAGTTGGACTAGCGTCTCCTACGAGCAGTACTTC.

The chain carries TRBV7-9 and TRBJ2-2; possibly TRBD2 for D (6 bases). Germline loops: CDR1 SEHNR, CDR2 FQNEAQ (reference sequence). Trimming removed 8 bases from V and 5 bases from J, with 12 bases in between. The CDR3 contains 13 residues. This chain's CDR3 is CASAGGETGELFF. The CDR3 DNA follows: TGTGCCAGCGCCGGGGGAGAAACCGGGGAGCTGTTTTTT.

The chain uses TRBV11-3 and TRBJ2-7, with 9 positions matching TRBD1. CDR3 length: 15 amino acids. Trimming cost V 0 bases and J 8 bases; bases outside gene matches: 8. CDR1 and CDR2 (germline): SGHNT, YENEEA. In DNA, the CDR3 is TGTGCCAGCAGCTTAGATCCGGACAGGGGTGCAAAGCAGTACTTC. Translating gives CASSLDPDRGAKQYF.

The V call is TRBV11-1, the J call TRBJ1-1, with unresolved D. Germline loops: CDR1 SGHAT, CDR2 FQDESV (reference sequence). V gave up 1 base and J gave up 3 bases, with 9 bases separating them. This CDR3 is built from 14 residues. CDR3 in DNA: TGTGCCAGCAGCTTAGATGTAGCCTACACTGAAGCTTTCTTT. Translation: CASSLDVAYTEAFF.

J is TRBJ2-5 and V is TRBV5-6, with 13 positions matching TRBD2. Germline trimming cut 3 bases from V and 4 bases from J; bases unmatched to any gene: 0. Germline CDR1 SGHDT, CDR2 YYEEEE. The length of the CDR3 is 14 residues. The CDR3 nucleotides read TGTGCCAGCAGCTGGACTAGCGGGAGAGAGACCCAGTACTTC. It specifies CASSWTSGRETQYF.

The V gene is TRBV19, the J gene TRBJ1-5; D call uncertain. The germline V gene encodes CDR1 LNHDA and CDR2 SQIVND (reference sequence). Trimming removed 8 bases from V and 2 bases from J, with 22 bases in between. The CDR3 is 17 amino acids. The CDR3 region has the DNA TGTGCCAGTGAGGGTTACGGTCGTTCCCCGCGCAATCAGCCCCAGCATTTT. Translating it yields CASEGYGRSPRNQPQHF.

The CDR3 spells CASGRKAGETQYF. The CDR3 region has the DNA TGTGCCAGCGGACGCAAGGCGGGAGAGACCCAGTACTTC. The rearrangement joins TRBV7-3 to TRBJ2-5; a possible D gene is TRBD2 (5 bases). Germline V gene sequence: CDR1 SGHTA, CDR2 FQGTGA. V dropped 8 bases and J dropped 4 bases, with 14 bases sitting between them. The CDR3 covers 13 residues. Combining the CDR3 with reference TRBV7-3 and TRBJ2-5 gives the whole variable domain GAGVSQTPSNKVTEKGKYVELRCDPISGHTALYWYRQSLGQGPEFLIYFQGTGAADDSGLPNDRFFAVRPEGSVSTLKIQRTERGDSAVYLCASGRKAGETQYFGPGTRLLVL.